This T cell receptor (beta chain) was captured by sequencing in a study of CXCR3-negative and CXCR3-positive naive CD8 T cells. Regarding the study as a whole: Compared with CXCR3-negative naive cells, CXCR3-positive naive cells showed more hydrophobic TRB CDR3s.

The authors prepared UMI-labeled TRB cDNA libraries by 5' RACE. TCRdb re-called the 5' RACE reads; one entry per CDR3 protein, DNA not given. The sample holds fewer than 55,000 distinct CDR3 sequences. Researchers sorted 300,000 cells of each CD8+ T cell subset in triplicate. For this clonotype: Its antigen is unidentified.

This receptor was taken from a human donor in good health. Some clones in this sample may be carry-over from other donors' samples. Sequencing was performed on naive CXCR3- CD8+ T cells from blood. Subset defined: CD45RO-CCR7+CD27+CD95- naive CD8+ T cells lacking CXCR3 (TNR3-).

CDR3 region: CSVEDWAIQETQYF. The V and J genes are TRBV29-1 and TRBJ2-5; the D gene TCRdb calls, TRBD2, cannot be checked with no DNA. The CDR3 covers 14 residues. Germline lookup yields CDR1 SQVTM and CDR2 ANQGSEA.